Sequencing of this T cell receptor beta chain was carried out in a study of T-cell reconstitution after alpha-beta-depleted transplantation in children. Notes on this clonotype: A much larger clonotype is one base distant, so this may be a read error. The CDR3 does not close with the conserved phenylalanine or tryptophan, likely indicating a read error.

TCRbeta library preparation incorporated unique molecular identifiers. TCRdb processed the PCR reads anew with MiXCR; each CDR3 protein has one entry. The sample lists about 360,000 distinct CDR3 sequences, 13% occurring once. The CDR3 runs 13 residues. The germline CDR1 and CDR2 sequences are SGHRS and YFSETQ. V lost 0 bases to trimming and J lost 0 bases, with 3 bases between them. This TCR came from a human donor who donated a stem cell graft to a child with Fanconi anemia. V is TRBV5-1 and J is TRBJ2-5; D is uncertain. The starting material was PBMCs, obtained from the stem cell graft. The CDR3 region has the DNA TGCGCCAGCAGCTTGGTGCACCAAGAGACCCAGTACTTG. The encoded protein is CASSLVHQETQYL.